There are a few counts of the clone carrying this T cell receptor (beta chain). The antigen is undetermined. The entry originates in a study of CD8+CD57+ T cells in acquired aplastic anemia. The wider study: CD4+ and CD8+ cells, once sorted, gave DNA averaging around 3.2 ug. Study observations and caveats: No significant patient-versus-control difference appeared in CD8+ Simpson's diversity.

CDR3 and TCR beta VDJ profiling relied on genomic DNA as the template. MiXCR was run by TCRdb on the reads, yielding one entry per CDR3 protein. The table includes about 180,000 distinct CDR3 sequences, roughly 65% detected once. Patients included in sequencing had previously demonstrated CD8+CD57+ cell expansion by flow cytometry. With no exception, the patients had severe acquired aplastic anemia. The sample comprised sorted CD4+, CD8+, or CD8+CD57+ T cells (not recorded which) from PBMCs. The source is a human donor with aplastic anemia.

This CDR3 reads CSAMESGNSPLHF. CDR3 nucleotides: TGCAGTGCTATGGAATCTGGCAATTCACCCCTCCACTTT. The chain recombines TRBV20-1 with TRBJ1-6; no clear D gene. The length of the CDR3 is 13 residues. Germline V gene data show CDR1 as DFQATT and CDR2 as SNEGSKA (reference sequence). The V and J ends lost 4 bases and 7 bases respectively, with 11 bases between them.